The 24 T cell receptor beta chains presented below share a single source sample, sequenced in a study of T-cell memory formation after mild COVID-19 (dated by TCRdb to the early 2020s). To prepare the library, 5' RACE was applied. Reads for this sample came from an Illumina NovaSeq 6000. The raw public reads went through TCRdb reprocessing: fastp at Q25, MiXCR clone calling, in-frame beta chains kept. One record per CDR3 amino acid sequence lists the most common genes and DNA. This sample comprises 120,000 or so distinct CDR3 sequences, approximately 16% of them detected only once. The ten top clones hold 14% of the sample. Sequenced material: PBMCs or a T cell subset sorted from them (not recorded which). The receptor source for this set is an adult woman who had mild COVID-19 (a few samples of this study predate the infection). The sample titles of this study are shuffled in the database, so cell type and time point are left out; the donor was told from shared clones.

This clonotype has only a few counts. The gene calls are TRBV7-9 and TRBJ2-1; tentative D call: TRBD2 (6 bases). The CDR3 runs 14 residues. The germline V gene has CDR1 SEHNR and CDR2 FQNEAQ (reference sequence). V shed 0 bases and J shed 5 bases, with 8 bases lying between them. The CDR3 spells CASSLAGGNNEQFF. The CDR3 coding sequence is TGTGCCAGCAGCTTAGCAGGAGGGAACAATGAGCAGTTCTTC.

This rearrangement joins TRBV4-1 to TRBJ2-1; TRBD2 agrees at 11 bases. Germline V gene sequence: CDR1 MGHRA, CDR2 YSYEKL. The CDR3 covers 17 residues. With V trimmed by 2 bases and J by 3 bases, 6 bases remained unmatched. The CDR3: CASSQHETSGIYNEQFF. The CDR3 DNA reads TGCGCCAGCAGCCAACACGAGACTAGCGGGATCTACAATGAGCAGTTCTTC.

This clonotype has just a few counts. The rearrangement uses TRBV5-1 and TRBJ1-2; 9 nucleotides agree with TRBD1. V shed 3 bases and J 6 bases; nucleotides not matched to a gene: 6. This CDR3 contains 14 residues. Per the germline V gene, CDR1 is SGHRS and CDR2 is YFSETQ. The CDR3 DNA reads TGCGCCAGCAGCTATTCCGGGACAGGGCATGGCTACACCTTC. It yields the protein CASSYSGTGHGYTF.

This chain links TRBV5-1 with TRBJ1-1; TRBD1 might be the D (5 bases). The CDR3 length is 13 residues. The V gene's germline CDR1 is SGHRS and CDR2 YFSETQ. Trimming removed 0 bases at V and 7 bases at J, with 10 bases between. The CDR3 loop is CASSLARGIEAFF. Here the CDR3 DNA reads TGCGCCAGCAGCTTGGCCCGGGGGATTGAAGCTTTCTTT.

The rearrangement joins TRBV5-1 to TRBJ1-1; 8 bases line up with TRBD1. Per germline, CDR1 SGHRS and CDR2 YFSETQ. The ends lost 4 bases at V and 1 base at J; junction bases unmatched: 9. The CDR3 has 16 residues. The DNA for the CDR3 is TGCGCCAGCAGCGTGGGACAGGCAGTCACGAACACTGAAGCTTTCTTT. Amino acids: CASSVGQAVTNTEAFF.

This chain links TRBV14 with TRBJ2-7, with D maybe TRBD1 (5 bases). From germline, CDR1 is SGHDN and CDR2 FVKESK. CDR3 length: 15 residues. Trimming cost V 0 bases and J 2 bases, with 11 bases left between them. The CDR3 here is CASSQEQGHPYEQYF. CDR3 DNA: TGTGCCAGCAGCCAAGAACAAGGACACCCCTACGAGCAGTACTTC.

The V gene is TRBV7-2, the J gene TRBJ1-4, with 7 bases aligning to TRBD1. The V gene end was trimmed by 4 bases and the J gene end by 7 bases; junction bases not matched to a gene: 15. This CDR3 has 17 residues. Germline CDR1 SGHTA, CDR2 FQGNSA. CDR3 loop: CASSWGLQGGVGEKLFF. DNA for the CDR3: TGTGCCAGCAGCTGGGGCCTTCAAGGGGGCGTGGGTGAAAAACTGTTTTTT.

The chain combines TRBV18 with TRBJ2-7, with D possibly being TRBD1 (5 bases). There are 13 residues in the CDR3. CDR1 is KGHSH, CDR2 LQKENI, per germline. V was shortened by 3 bases and J by 3 bases, with 9 bases between the two germline ends. This CDR3 reads CASSPDSNYEQYF. DNA of the CDR3: TGTGCCAGCTCACCCGACAGTAACTACGAGCAGTACTTC.

A few counts support this clonotype. This sequence joins TRBV4-2 and TRBJ2-5; D is perhaps TRBD1 or TRBD2 (5 bases each). The germline CDR1 and CDR2 sequences are LGHNA and YNFKEQ. Trimming took off 1 base at V and 3 bases at J, with 15 bases between the two ends. The CDR3 sequence is 16 residues long. CDR3 amino acids: CASSQGLVGVKETQYF. CDR3 DNA: TGTGCCAGCAGCCAAGGACTGGTGGGGGTAAAAGAGACCCAGTACTTC.

The chain uses TRBV5-1 and TRBJ2-1; D remains ambiguous. Trimming left V 0 bases short and J 4 bases short, with 11 bases between. CDR1 SGHRS and CDR2 YFSETQ come from the germline V gene. The CDR3 length is 15 residues. For the CDR3, the DNA is TGCGCCAGCAGCTTGGAAGCGACCCGATACAATGAGCAGTTCTTC. This gives the protein CASSLEATRYNEQFF.

The chain uses TRBV5-1 and TRBJ2-2, with D unclear. V lost 2 bases and J lost 3, with 8 bases in between. The CDR3 has 14 residues. Per the germline V gene, CDR1 is SGHRS and CDR2 is YFSETQ. The CDR3 spells CASSLQSDTGELFF. In DNA, the CDR3 is TGCGCCAGCAGCTTACAGTCGGACACCGGGGAGCTGTTTTTT.

This rearrangement joins TRBV5-1 to TRBJ2-6; D unclear. The CDR3 consists of 14 residues. Trimming left V 0 bases short and J 0 bases short, with 1 base between. Germline CDR1 reads SGHRS; CDR2 reads YFSETQ. This chain's CDR3 is CASSLDSGANVLTF. The CDR3 nucleotides read TGCGCCAGCAGCTTGGACTCTGGGGCCAACGTCCTGACTTTC.

This clonotype occurred a few times. CDR3 bases: TGTGCCACCAGGGCAGTTGGTGAAGATACGCAGTATTTT. This gives the protein CATRAVGEDTQYF. The gene calls are TRBV24-1 and TRBJ2-3; D remains unclear. Germline CDR1 and CDR2: KGHDR and SFDVKD. V lost 7 bases to trimming and J lost 5 bases, with 12 bases between them. This CDR3 contains 13 residues.

The V call is TRBV6-5, the J call TRBJ2-1; D is unresolved. Germline V gene data show CDR1 as MNHEY and CDR2 as SVGAGI. V shed 4 bases and J shed 1 base, with 8 bases lying between them. The CDR3 sequence is 14 residues long. As DNA, the CDR3 is TGTGCCAGCAGTTGGGAAAGTTCCTACAATGAGCAGTTCTTC. This translates into CASSWESSYNEQFF.

The J gene is TRBJ2-5, the V gene TRBV9; no reliable D call. V was pared by 0 bases and J by 3 bases, with 9 bases between. Per the germline V gene, CDR1 is SGDLS and CDR2 is YYNGEE. This CDR3 contains 14 residues. The chain's CDR3 is CASSVGSGKETQYF. The CDR3 DNA is TGTGCCAGCAGCGTAGGTAGTGGGAAAGAGACCCAGTACTTC.

The chain employs TRBV12-3 or TRBV12-4 and TRBJ2-5; D is uncertain. V gave up 3 bases and J gave up 1 base, with 6 bases separating them. This CDR3 has 13 amino acids. The CDR3 region is CASSFMAQETQYF. The CDR3 DNA reads as TGTGCCAGCAGTTTCATGGCCCAAGAGACCCAGTACTTC.

The rearrangement uses TRBV4-1 and TRBJ2-1, with 15 bases fitting TRBD2. Germline V gene sequence: CDR1 MGHRA, CDR2 YSYEKL. The junction had 8 bases not matched to a gene; V was cut back by 4 bases and J by 4 bases. The CDR3 is 18 residues long. The CDR3 nucleotides read TGCGCCAGCAGCCCGACAGGGACTAGCGGGGGGAAGTACAATGAGCAGTTCTTC. Protein product: CASSPTGTSGGKYNEQFF.

The chain carries TRBV11-2 and TRBJ2-5; perhaps TRBD1 as D (6 bases). In germline, CDR1 is SGHAT, CDR2 FQNNGV. V lost 6 bases, J lost 1 base, and 15 bases lay in between. There are 15 residues in the CDR3. CDR3 nucleotides: TGTGCCAGCAGACCTGGGGGCGGGCCCCAAGAGACCCAGTACTTC. Amino acids: CASRPGGGPQETQYF.

Concerning this clonotype: A read error is possible here, since a much larger clone lies one base away. The V and J genes are TRBV7-8 and TRBJ2-1, with D perhaps matching TRBD2 (6 bases). The CDR3 consists of 15 residues. From germline, CDR1 is SGHVS and CDR2 FQNEAQ. The CDR3 DNA reads as TGTGCCAGCAGCTTAGACGGGAGTCGCTACACTGAGCAGTTCTTC. Its translation is CASSLDGSRYTEQFF.

This clonotype was counted between two and nine times. The chain combines TRBV7-2 with TRBJ2-1, with 11 bases aligning to TRBD2. Germline assignment: CDR1 SGHTA and CDR2 FQGNSA. The CDR3 loop spans 16 amino acids. V lost 6 bases to trimming and J lost 1 base; unmatched junction nucleotides: 5. CDR3 protein: CASRSTSGRSYNEQFF. DNA for the CDR3: TGTGCCAGCAGATCAACTAGCGGGAGATCCTACAATGAGCAGTTCTTC.

This clonotype came up a few times. V usage is TRBV5-1 and J usage is TRBJ2-5; D might be TRBD1 or TRBD2, each matching 5 bases. Trimming removed 3 bases from V and 3 bases from J, with 12 bases in between. The CDR3 runs 14 residues. CDR1 and CDR2 (germline): SGHRS, YFSETQ. The CDR3 loop reads CASSSGTNEETQYF. CDR3 bases: TGCGCCAGCAGCTCGGGGACGAACGAAGAGACCCAGTACTTC.

This clonotype was recorded a few times. The V gene is TRBV2, the J gene TRBJ2-4, with 10 nucleotides matching TRBD1. Germline V lookup: CDR1 SNHLY, CDR2 FYNNEI. The CDR3 sequence is 15 residues long. The ends lost 11 bases at V and 3 bases at J; junction bases unmatched: 10. Here the CDR3 reads CAGLYRDRGKNIQYF. The CDR3 bases are TGTGCCGGGCTCTACCGGGACAGGGGCAAAAACATTCAGTACTTC.

The chain combines TRBV25-1 with TRBJ1-1; D ambiguous. Germline loops: CDR1 MGHDK, CDR2 SYGVNS. Trimming took off 2 bases at V and 3 bases at J, with 4 bases between the two ends. This CDR3 is built from 12 residues. CDR3 DNA sequence: TGTGCCAGCAGTGAAGGGCACACTGAAGCTTTCTTT. Protein sequence: CASSEGHTEAFF.

This clonotype came up many times. Here the CDR3 DNA reads TGTGCCAGCAGCTTGCAAGGGGGCCAGCCCCAGCATTTT. Translated: CASSLQGGQPQHF. V gene TRBV6-1 combines with J gene TRBJ1-5, with TRBD1 matching 7 bases. The junction had 6 bases not matched to a gene; V was cut back by 6 bases and J by 7 bases. The germline V gene encodes CDR1 MNHNS and CDR2 SASEGT. The CDR3 spans 13 residues.